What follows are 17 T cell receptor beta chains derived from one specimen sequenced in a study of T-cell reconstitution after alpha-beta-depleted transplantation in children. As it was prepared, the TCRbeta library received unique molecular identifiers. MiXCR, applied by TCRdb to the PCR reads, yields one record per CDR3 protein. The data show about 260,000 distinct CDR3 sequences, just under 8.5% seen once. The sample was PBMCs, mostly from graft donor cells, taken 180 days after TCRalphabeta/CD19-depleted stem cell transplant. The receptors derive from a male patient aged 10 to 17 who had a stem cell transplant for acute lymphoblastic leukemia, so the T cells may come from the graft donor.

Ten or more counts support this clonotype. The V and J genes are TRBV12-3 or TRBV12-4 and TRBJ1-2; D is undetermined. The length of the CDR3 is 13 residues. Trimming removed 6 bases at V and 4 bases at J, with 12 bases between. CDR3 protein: CASSTFDGYGYTF. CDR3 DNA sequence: TGTGCCAGCAGCACCTTCGACGGCTATGGCTACACCTTC.

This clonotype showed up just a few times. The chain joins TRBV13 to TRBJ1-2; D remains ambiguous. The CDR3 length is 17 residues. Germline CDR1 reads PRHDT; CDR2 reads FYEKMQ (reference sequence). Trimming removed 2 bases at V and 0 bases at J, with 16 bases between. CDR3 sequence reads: CASSLWSIGRSNYGYTF. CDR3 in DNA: TGTGCCAGCAGCTTATGGAGTATAGGGCGCTCTAACTATGGCTACACCTTC.

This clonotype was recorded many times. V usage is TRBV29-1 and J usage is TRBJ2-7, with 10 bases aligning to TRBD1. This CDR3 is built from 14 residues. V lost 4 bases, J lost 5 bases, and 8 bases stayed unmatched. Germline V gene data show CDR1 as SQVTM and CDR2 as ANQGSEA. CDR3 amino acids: CSVGGGQGINEQYF. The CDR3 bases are TGCAGCGTTGGGGGGGGACAGGGGATCAACGAGCAGTACTTC.

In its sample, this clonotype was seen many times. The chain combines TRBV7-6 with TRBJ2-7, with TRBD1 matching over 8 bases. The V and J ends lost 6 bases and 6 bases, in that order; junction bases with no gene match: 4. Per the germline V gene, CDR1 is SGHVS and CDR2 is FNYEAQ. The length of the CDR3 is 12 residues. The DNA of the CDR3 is TGTGCCAGCAGACCTACAGGGGGCGAGCAGTACTTC. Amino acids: CASRPTGGEQYF.

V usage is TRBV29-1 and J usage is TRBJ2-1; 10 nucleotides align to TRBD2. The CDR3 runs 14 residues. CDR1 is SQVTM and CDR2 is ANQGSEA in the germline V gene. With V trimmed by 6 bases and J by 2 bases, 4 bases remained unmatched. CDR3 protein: CSVGTSAPYNEQFF. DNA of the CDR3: TGCAGCGTCGGGACTAGCGCTCCCTACAATGAGCAGTTCTTC.

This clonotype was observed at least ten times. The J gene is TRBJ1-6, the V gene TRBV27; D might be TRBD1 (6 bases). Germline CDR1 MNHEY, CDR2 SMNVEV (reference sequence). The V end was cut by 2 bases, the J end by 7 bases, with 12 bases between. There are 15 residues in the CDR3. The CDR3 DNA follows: TGTGCCAGCAGTTTAGAGGGGGTACCGAATTCACCCCTCCACTTT. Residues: CASSLEGVPNSPLHF.

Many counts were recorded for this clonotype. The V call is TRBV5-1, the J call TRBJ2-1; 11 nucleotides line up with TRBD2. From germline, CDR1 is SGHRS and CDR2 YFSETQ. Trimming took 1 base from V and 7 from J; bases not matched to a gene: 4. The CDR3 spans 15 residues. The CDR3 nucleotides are TGCGCCAGCAGCTTGACTAGCGGGAGATCGAATGAGCAGTTCTTC. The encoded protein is CASSLTSGRSNEQFF.

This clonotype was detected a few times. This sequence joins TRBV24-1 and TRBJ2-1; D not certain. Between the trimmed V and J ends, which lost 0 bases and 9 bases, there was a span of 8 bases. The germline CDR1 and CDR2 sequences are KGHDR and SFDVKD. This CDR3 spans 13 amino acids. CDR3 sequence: CATSDLLAGEQFF. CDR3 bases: TGTGCCACCAGTGATTTGCTTGCCGGTGAGCAGTTCTTC.

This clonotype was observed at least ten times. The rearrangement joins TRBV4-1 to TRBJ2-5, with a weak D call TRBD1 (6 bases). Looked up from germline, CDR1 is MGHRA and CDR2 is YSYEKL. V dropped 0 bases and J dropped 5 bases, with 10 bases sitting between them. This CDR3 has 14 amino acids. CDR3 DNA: TGCGCCAGCAGCCAAGAAAGGGGGTGGGAGACCCAGTACTTC. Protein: CASSQERGWETQYF.

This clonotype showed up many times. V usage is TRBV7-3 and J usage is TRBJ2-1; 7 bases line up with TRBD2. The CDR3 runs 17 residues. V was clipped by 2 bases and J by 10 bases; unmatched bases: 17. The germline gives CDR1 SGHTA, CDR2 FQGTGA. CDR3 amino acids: CASSLGAVSRGLGEQFF. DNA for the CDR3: TGTGCCAGCAGCTTAGGGGCGGTATCGCGGGGGTTGGGGGAGCAGTTCTTC.

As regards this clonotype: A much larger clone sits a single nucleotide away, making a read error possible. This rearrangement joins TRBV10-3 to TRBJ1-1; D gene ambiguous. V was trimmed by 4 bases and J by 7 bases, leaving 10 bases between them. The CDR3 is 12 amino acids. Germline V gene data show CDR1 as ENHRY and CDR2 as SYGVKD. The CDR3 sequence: CAISVLLGEAFF. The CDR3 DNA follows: TGTGCCATCAGTGTACTTTTGGGTGAAGCTTTCTTT.

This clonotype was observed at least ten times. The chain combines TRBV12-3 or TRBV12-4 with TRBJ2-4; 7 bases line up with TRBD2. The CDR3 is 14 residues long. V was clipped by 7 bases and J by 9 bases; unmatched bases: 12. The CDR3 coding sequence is TGTGCCAGCAACTTAGCGGGTGCGGTAAGCATTCAGTACTTC. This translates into CASNLAGAVSIQYF.

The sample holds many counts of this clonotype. Here the CDR3 reads CASSHPGQGTGELFF. Written as DNA, the CDR3 is TGTGCCAGCAGCCACCCGGGACAGGGAACCGGGGAGCTGTTTTTT. The rearrangement joins TRBV9 to TRBJ2-2; 9 bases line up with TRBD1. The CDR3 contains 15 residues. The V segment lost 4 bases and the J segment 5 bases; nucleotides outside the gene matches: 6. Germline V gives CDR1 SGDLS, CDR2 YYNGEE.

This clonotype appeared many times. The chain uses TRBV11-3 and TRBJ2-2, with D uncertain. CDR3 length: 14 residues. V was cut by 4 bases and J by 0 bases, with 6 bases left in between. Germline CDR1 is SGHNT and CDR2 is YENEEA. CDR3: CASSSLPNTGELFF. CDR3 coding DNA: TGTGCCAGCAGCTCACTCCCGAACACCGGGGAGCTGTTTTTT.

The CDR3 here is CASSSGTGSGYQETQYF. The CDR3 DNA follows: TGCGCCAGCAGCTCCGGGACAGGGAGCGGGTACCAAGAGACCCAGTACTTC. The chain employs TRBV5-1 and TRBJ2-5, with 9 bases identical to TRBD1. Germline CDR1 SGHRS, CDR2 YFSETQ. The trim removed 3 bases at V and 0 bases at J, leaving 9 bases unmatched. The CDR3 totals 17 residues.

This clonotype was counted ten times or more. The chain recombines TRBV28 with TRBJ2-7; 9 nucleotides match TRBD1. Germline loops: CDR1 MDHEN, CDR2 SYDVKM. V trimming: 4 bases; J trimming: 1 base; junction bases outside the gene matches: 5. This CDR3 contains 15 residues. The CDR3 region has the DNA TGTGCCAGCAGTTCTCCCGGGACAGGGTCCTACGAGCAGTACTTC. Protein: CASSSPGTGSYEQYF.

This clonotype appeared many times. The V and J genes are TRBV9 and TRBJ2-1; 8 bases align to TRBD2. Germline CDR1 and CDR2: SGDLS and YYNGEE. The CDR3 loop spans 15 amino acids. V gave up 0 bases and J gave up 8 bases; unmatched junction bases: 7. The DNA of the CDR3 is TGTGCCAGCAGCGTAGCACCGGGGGGGCAGGATGAGCAGTTCTTC. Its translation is CASSVAPGGQDEQFF.